The clone carrying this T cell receptor beta chain was picked up many times. There are 16 residues in the CDR3. V dropped 1 base and J dropped 2; count of bases not matched to a gene: 6. Germline CDR1 SGHRS, CDR2 YFSETQ. Each TCR cDNA molecule bore a unique molecular identifier. Each CDR3 protein gets one entry after TCRdb re-called the 5' RACE reads with MiXCR. The sample comprises 60,000 to 90,000 distinct CDR3 sequences, approximately 8.1% of which are singletons, and under 8% rests with the top ten. This entry is derived from a study of spatial heterogeneity in lung cancer. Overall study: A unique TCR and UMI combination showed up more than ten times in raw reads, on average.

Specified time point: sample taken at primary tumor resection. The donor population consisted of over 55 patients with untreated, early-stage non-small cell lung cancer. From tumor, nontumor lung or frozen PBMC, whole RNA was taken unsorted for sequencing. The chain is built from TRBV5-1 and TRBJ2-5; TRBD2 agrees at 9 bases. The TCR originated in a male donor with early-stage non-small cell lung cancer. The sample was PBMCs, taken at surgery. As DNA, the CDR3 is TGCGCCAGCAGCTTGAACACAGCGGGGGGTCAAGAGACCCAGTACTTC. Translation gives CASSLNTAGGQETQYF.